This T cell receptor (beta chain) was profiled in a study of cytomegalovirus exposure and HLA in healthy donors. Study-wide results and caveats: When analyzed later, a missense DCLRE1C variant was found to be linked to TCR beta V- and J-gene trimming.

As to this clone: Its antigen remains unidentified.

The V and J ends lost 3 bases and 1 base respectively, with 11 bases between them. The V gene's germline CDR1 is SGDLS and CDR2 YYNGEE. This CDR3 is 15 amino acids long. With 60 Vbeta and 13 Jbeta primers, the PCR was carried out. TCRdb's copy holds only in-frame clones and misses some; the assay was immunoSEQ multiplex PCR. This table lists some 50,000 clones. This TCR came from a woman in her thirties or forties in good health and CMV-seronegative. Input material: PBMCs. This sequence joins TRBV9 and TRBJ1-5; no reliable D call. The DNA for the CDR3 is TGTGCCAGCAGCGGCCCTCCTACGAGCAATCAGCCCCAGCATTTT. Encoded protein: CASSGPPTSNQPQHF.